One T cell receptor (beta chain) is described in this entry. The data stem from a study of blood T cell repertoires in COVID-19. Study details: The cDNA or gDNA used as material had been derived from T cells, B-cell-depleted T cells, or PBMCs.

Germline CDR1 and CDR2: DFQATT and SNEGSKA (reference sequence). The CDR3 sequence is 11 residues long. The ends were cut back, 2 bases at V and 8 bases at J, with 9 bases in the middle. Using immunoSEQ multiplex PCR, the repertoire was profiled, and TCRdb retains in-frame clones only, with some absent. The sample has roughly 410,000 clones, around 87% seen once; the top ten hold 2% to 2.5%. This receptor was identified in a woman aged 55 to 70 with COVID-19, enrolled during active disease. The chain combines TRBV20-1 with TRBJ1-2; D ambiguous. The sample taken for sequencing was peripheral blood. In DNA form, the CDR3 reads TGCAGTGCTAGACCCCATCGGGGCTACACCTTC. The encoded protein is CSARPHRGYTF.